This record looks at one T cell receptor beta chain sequence and its context. This sample is part of a study of shared clonotypes between healthy human individuals. Across the study: Donors had three CD4 naive, three CD4 memory, two CD8 naive and one CD8 memory plate apiece.

In the source study's methods: Filtering differed, since immunoSEQ gave only junction sequences and no quality scores. Here immunoSEQ multiplex PCR was the method, and the copy in TCRdb shows in-frame clones only, minus some. The V and J calls and clone size were taken over from that table, and D and trimming were inferred from the DNA. The table lists under 2,500,000 clones, approximately 96% of them singletons. The donor population consisted of healthy HIV-negative adults with no recent acute infections or vaccinations. The study separated CD4+ cells into CD45RA+ naive and CD45RA-negative memory subsets. Germline V gene data show CDR1 as SGHKS and CDR2 as YYEKEE (reference sequence). V was trimmed by 0 bases and J by 0 bases, leaving 13 bases between them. This CDR3 is built from 16 residues.

This TCR was sampled from a man younger than 35 in good health. The rearrangement joins TRBV5-5 to TRBJ2-7, with D uncertain. Source material: naive CD4+ T cells sorted from blood. Subset described: CD45RA+ positively selected. CDR3 in DNA: TGTGCCAGCAGCTTGGCCGGCTACCTTATCTCCTACGAGCAGTACTTC. This codes for CASSLAGYLISYEQYF.